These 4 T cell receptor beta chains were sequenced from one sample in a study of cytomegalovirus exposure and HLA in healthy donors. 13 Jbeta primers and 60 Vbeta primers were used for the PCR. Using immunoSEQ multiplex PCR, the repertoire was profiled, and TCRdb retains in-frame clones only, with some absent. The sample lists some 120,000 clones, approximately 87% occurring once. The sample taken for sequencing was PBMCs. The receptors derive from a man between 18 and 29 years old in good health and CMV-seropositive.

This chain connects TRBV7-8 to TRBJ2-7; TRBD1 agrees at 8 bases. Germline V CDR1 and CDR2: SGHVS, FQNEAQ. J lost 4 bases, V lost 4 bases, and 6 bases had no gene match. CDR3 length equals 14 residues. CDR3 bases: TGTGCCAGCAGCTCGATGGGACAGGCGTACGAGCAGTACTTC. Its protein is CASSSMGQAYEQYF.

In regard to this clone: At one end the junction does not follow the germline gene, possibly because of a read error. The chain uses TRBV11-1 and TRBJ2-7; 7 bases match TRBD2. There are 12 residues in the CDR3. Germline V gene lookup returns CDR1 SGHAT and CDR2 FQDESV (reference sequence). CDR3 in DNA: TGTGCCAGCAGTTACCCAGCGGGATTCCACACCTTC. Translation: CASSYPAGFHTF.

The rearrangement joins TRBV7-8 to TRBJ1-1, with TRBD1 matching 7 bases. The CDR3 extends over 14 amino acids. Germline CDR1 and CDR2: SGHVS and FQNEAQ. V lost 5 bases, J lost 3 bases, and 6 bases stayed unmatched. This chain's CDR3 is CASSQDRSYTEAFF. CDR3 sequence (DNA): TGTGCCAGCAGCCAGGACAGGTCTTACACTGAAGCTTTCTTT.

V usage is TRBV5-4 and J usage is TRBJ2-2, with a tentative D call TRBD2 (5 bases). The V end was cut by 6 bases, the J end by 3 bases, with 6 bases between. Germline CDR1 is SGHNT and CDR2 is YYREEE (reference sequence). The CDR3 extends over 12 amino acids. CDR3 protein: CASKGDTGELFF. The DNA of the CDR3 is TGTGCCAGCAAGGGAGACACCGGGGAGCTGTTTTTT.